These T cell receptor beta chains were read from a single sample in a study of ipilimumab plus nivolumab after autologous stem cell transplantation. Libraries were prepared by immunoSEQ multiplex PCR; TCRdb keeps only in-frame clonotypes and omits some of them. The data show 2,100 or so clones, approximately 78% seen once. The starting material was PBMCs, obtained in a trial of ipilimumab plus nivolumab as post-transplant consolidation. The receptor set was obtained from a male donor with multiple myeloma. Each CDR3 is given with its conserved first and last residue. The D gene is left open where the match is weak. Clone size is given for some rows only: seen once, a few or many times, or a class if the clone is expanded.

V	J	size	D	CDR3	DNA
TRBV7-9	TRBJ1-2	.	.	CASSLPNYGYTF	TGTGCCAGCAGCCTACCCAACTATGGCTACACCTTC
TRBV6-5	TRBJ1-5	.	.	CASRAILGEAQPQHF	TGTGCCAGCAGGGCAATATTAGGGGAGGCTCAGCCCCAGCATTTT
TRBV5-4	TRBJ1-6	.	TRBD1	CASRPGQDSTNSPLHF	TGTGCCAGCAGGCCGGGACAGGACTCGACCAATTCACCCCTCCACTTT
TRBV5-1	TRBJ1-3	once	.	CASSLSPDSGNTIYF	TGCGCCAGCAGCTTGTCCCCAGACTCTGGAAACACCATATATTTT
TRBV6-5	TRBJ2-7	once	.	CASRSGPPSYEQYF	TGTGCCAGCAGGTCCGGACCGCCTTCCTACGAGCAGTACTTC
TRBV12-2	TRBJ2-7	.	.	CASRLALVGFHEQYF	TGTGCAAGTCGCTTAGCTCTTGTTGGGTTCCACGAGCAGTACTTC
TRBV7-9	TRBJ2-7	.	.	CASRDTGYEQYF	TGTGCCAGTAGGGACACCGGTTACGAGCAGTACTTC
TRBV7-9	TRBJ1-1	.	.	CASSLMTGNTEAFF	TGTGCCAGCAGCTTAATGACAGGGAACACTGAAGCTTTCTTT
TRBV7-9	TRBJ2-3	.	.	CASSRAEGRGTQYF	TGTGCCAGCAGCCGAGCGGAGGGCCGGGGTACGCAGTATTTT
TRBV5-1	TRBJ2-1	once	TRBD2	CASSLGLAGPSSYNEQFF	TGCGCCAGCAGCTTGGGACTAGCGGGTCCTAGCTCCTACAATGAGCAGTTCTTC
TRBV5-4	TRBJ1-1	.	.	CASSLEGESEAFF	TGTGCCAGCAGCTTGGAGGGGGAATCAGAAGCTTTCTTT
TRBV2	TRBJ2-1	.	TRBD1	CAGPGTGAEEQFF	TGTGCCGGTCCCGGGACAGGGGCTGAGGAGCAGTTCTTC
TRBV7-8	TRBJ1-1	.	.	CASSLVLTGNTEAFF	TGTGCCAGCAGCTTAGTTCTTACGGGGAACACTGAAGCTTTCTTT
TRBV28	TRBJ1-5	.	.	CAISYGVSQPQHF	TGTGCCATCTCTTACGGGGTCTCGCAGCCCCAGCATTTT
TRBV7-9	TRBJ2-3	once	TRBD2	CASSSPLVGRGADTQYF	TGTGCCAGCAGCAGCCCGCTTGTCGGGAGGGGAGCAGATACGCAGTATTTT
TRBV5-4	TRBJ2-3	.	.	CASSPPPDLRDTQYF	TGTGCCAGCAGTCCTCCACCGGACCTCAGAGATACGCAGTATTTT
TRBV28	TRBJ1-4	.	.	CASSPSGLTNEKLFF	TGTGCCAGCAGTCCGTCGGGACTAACTAATGAAAAACTGTTTTTT
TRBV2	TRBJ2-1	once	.	CASEGGVLAPYNEQFF	TGTGCCAGCGAGGGGGGTGTTTTGGCTCCTTACAATGAGCAGTTCTTC
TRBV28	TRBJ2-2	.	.	CASSPDRRNTGELFF	TGTGCCAGCAGTCCTGACAGGAGGAACACCGGGGAGCTGTTTTTT
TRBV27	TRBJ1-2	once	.	CASSSTGRVSGYTF	TGTGCCAGCAGTTCCACAGGGAGAGTAAGTGGCTACACCTTC
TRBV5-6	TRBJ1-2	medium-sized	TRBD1	CASNDNNRGWDGYTF	TGTGCCAGCAACGACAATAACAGGGGTTGGGATGGCTACACCTTC
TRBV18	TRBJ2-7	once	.	CASSELRGERNEQYF	TGTGCCAGCTCAGAACTCAGGGGAGAACGGAACGAGCAGTACTTC
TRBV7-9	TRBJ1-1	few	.	CASSLTTNTEAFF	TGTGCCAGCAGCTTAACAACGAACACTGAAGCTTTCTTT
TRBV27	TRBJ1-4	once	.	CASANRGLNEKLFF	TGTGCCAGCGCTAACCGGGGCCTCAATGAAAAACTGTTTTTT
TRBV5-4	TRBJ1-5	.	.	CASSLAGGNQPQHF	TGTGCCAGCAGCTTGGCAGGGGGCAATCAGCCCCAGCATTTT
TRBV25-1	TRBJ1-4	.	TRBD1	CATAEGARTNEKLFF	TGTGCCACCGCGGAGGGGGCAAGGACTAATGAAAAACTGTTTTTT